These 9 T cell receptor beta chains were sequenced from one sample in a study of CD8 T cells in Susac syndrome. Reverse transcription of roughly 0.45 to 1 ug RNA was performed with random hexamers. TCRdb itself ran the immunoSEQ multiplex PCR reads through MiXCR, one entry per CDR3 protein. The table lists 200,000 to 300,000 distinct CDR3 sequences, around 93% of them singletons, with approximately 0.072% in the top ten. Specimen: CD4+ T cells from PBMCs. The origin of the receptors is a human donor with multiple sclerosis.

This clonotype was picked up one time. In nucleotides, the CDR3 is TGTGCCAGCAGCGTCACAGGGCACACTGAAGCTTTCTTT. The encoded protein is CASSVTGHTEAFF. The chain uses TRBV7-3 and TRBJ1-1; a possible D gene is TRBD1 (6 bases). Germline V gene lookup returns CDR1 SGHTA and CDR2 FQGTGA. The CDR3 is made up of 13 amino acids. V shed 5 bases and J shed 3 bases, with 10 bases lying between them.

The chain uses TRBV24-1 and TRBJ2-3; 14 bases match TRBD2. Germline CDR1 KGHDR, CDR2 SFDVKD. There are 18 residues in the CDR3. V trimming: 3 bases; J trimming: 3 bases; junction bases outside the gene matches: 7. CDR3 sequence reads: CATSDPTGTSGRTDTQYF. CDR3 bases: TGTGCCACCAGTGATCCTACCGGGACTAGCGGGAGAACAGATACGCAGTATTTT.

This clonotype was observed once. This sequence joins TRBV2 and TRBJ1-6; no definite D call. The CDR3 is made up of 15 amino acids. V was trimmed by 3 bases and J by 10 bases, leaving 16 bases between them. Germline V gives CDR1 SNHLY, CDR2 FYNNEI. The CDR3 nucleotides read TGTGCCAGCAGTGATGAGGCAGTGTATCACTCACCCCTCCACTTT. Residues: CASSDEAVYHSPLHF. The full variable domain, rest sourced from reference TRBV2 and TRBJ1-6, is EPEVTQTPSHQVTQMGQEVILRCVPISNHLYFYWYRQILGQKVEFLVSFYNNEISEKSEIFDDQFSVERPDGSNFTLKIRSTKLEDSAMYFCASSDEAVYHSPLHFGNGTRLTVT.

The chain couples TRBV9 to TRBJ1-4; D may be TRBD1 (6 bases). Germline CDR1 SGDLS, CDR2 YYNGEE. V was clipped by 7 bases and J by 0 bases, with 19 bases between them. The CDR3 is 17 residues long. The CDR3 nucleotides are TGTGCCAGCGCTAAGGGGGGAGGAATCGCAACTAATGAAAAACTGTTTTTT. It translates to CASAKGGGIATNEKLFF.

The chain joins TRBV5-1 to TRBJ2-5; 9 bases agree with TRBD1. V shed 4 bases and J 5 bases; nucleotides not matched to a gene: 12. In germline, CDR1 is SGHRS, CDR2 YFSETQ. The CDR3 runs to 16 residues. The CDR3 protein is CASSKGPGQGFETQYF. Here the CDR3 DNA reads TGCGCCAGCAGCAAGGGCCCGGGACAGGGCTTCGAGACCCAGTACTTC.

V is TRBV3-1 and J is TRBJ2-5, with unresolved D. Germline V CDR1 and CDR2: LGHDT, YNNKEL (reference sequence). The CDR3 consists of 15 residues. Trimming took off 0 bases at V and 3 bases at J, with 11 bases between the two ends. CDR3: CASSQDPGREETQYF. The CDR3 bases are TGTGCCAGCAGCCAAGATCCCGGTCGTGAAGAGACCCAGTACTTC.

The V gene is TRBV20-1, the J gene TRBJ2-5; unclear D gene. The germline gives CDR1 DFQATT, CDR2 SNEGSKA (reference sequence). V shed 3 bases and J shed 0 bases, with 5 bases lying between them. The CDR3 covers 12 residues. The CDR3 DNA reads as TGCAGTGCTAGGGTTAACCAAGAGACCCAGTACTTC. Translating it yields CSARVNQETQYF.

This clonotype was seen more than once but under ten times. The chain recombines TRBV18 with TRBJ2-3; 8 bases are a match to TRBD1. This CDR3 has 13 residues. Germline CDR1 is KGHSH and CDR2 is LQKENI. Trimming cost V 6 bases and J 4 bases; bases outside gene matches: 3. The CDR3 DNA reads as TGTGCCAGCTCTCTACAGGGGGCAGATACGCAGTATTTT. Translation gives CASSLQGADTQYF.

The chain joins TRBV3-1 to TRBJ2-1; possible D gene TRBD1, 6 bases. Germline CDR1 is LGHDT and CDR2 is YNNKEL (reference sequence). The CDR3 contains 15 residues. V gave up 0 bases and J gave up 9 bases, with 15 bases separating them. The CDR3 DNA sequence: TGTGCCAGCAGCCAAGAATTCGGGACACCGAGTGAGCAGTTCTTC. Protein sequence: CASSQEFGTPSEQFF.